The clone carrying this TCR beta chain was observed many times. One end of the junction fails to match germline, which may point to a read error. This entry is derived from a study of neurological immune-mediated disorders. Overall study context: Within the group of 34 multiple sclerosis patients, about 30 were relapsing-remitting, while 3 were secondary progressive.

This CDR3 has 14 residues. The output of every sequencing run, over 190 million TCR-beta sequences, came from 15-18 subjects. TCRdb fed the 5' RACE reads into MiXCR, producing one record per CDR3 protein. There are about 53,000 distinct CDR3 sequences in the sample; roughly 3.3% occur only once, and about 3% lies in the top ten. The receptor's source is a woman aged 30 to 39 with multiple sclerosis. This rearrangement joins TRBV12-3 or TRBV12-4 to TRBJ2-5; 15 positions match TRBD2. Input material: PBMCs. The CDR3 protein is CGLAGGQAAETQYF. The CDR3 coding sequence is TGCGGACTAGCGGGGGGGCAAGCAGCAGAGACCCAGTACTTC.